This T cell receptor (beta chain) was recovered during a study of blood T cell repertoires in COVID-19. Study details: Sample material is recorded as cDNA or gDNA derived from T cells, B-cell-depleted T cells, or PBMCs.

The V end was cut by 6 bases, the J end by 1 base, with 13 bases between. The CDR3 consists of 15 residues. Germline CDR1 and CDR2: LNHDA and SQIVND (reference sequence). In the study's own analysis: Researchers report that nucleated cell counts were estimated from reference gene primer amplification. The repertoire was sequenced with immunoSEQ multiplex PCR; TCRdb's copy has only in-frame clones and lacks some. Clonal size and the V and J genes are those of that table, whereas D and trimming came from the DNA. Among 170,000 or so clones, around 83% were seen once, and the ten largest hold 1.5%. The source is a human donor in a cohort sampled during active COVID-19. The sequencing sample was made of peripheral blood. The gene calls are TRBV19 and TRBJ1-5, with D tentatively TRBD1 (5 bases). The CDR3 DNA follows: TGTGCCAGTAGCGCACAGGCTACGAGCAATCAGCCCCAGCATTTT. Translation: CASSAQATSNQPQHF.